The source of this T cell receptor (beta chain) is a study of brain T cells in children with intractable seizures. Study observations and caveats: Patients' HCMV serostatus was unknown; virus specificity rests on CDR3 similarity alone.

The CDR3 runs to 14 residues. Germline V gene lookup returns CDR1 MGHDK and CDR2 SYGVNS. The ends lost 5 bases at V and 6 bases at J; junction bases unmatched: 7. Of note for this clone: Antigen specificity is unknown.

Surgery cases with the highest brain T cell transcript signatures were chosen for sequencing. The protocol was immunoSEQ multiplex PCR, while the TCRdb copy is restricted to in-frame clones and leaves out a portion. This repertoire shows 110,000 or so clones, 85% to 95% found once; its top ten account for about 3.8%. The receptor was derived from a boy in the first two years of life with hemimegalencephaly and intractable seizures. This rearrangement joins TRBV25-1 to TRBJ2-7; 10 bases match TRBD2. The source material was peripheral blood, sampled at surgery. CDR3 in amino acids: CASSKLAGFGEQYF. The CDR3 DNA reads TGTGCCAGCAGTAAACTAGCGGGATTTGGCGAGCAGTACTTC.